This T cell receptor beta chain was recorded in a study of T cells in narcolepsy. Study overall: Donors had narcolepsy type 1 or type 2, or were healthy controls.

The table came from immunoSEQ multiplex PCR; TCRdb's copy has only in-frame clones and leaves some out. The sample carries fewer than 20,000 clones, 85% recorded once. With regard to this clone: Its cognate antigen is unknown.

Study-wide results and caveats: Autoreactive clone sequences were missing from some blood memory CD4+ repertoires. HCRT-specific and TRIB2-specific autoreactive clonotypes appeared among same-patient CSF and blood CD4+ clonotypes. Healthy controls reportedly lacked the autoreactive clonotypes serially found in patients' blood.

The CDR3 extends over 15 amino acids. V lost 3 bases, J lost 2 bases, and 12 bases lay in between. Germline CDR1 is KGHSH and CDR2 is LQKENI. The chain joins TRBV18 to TRBJ2-3; TRBD2 might be the D (5 bases). The TCR comes from a human donor in good health. Sequencing input: memory (CD45RA-) CD4+ T cells from blood. Here the CDR3 DNA reads TGTGCCAGCTCACCGAGGCGGGTTTACACAGATACGCAGTATTTT. This codes for CASSPRRVYTDTQYF.